Sequencing of this T cell receptor beta chain was carried out in a study of blood T cell repertoires in COVID-19. How the authors handled the data: Amplified reference gene primers provided the basis for estimating nucleated cell counts. The data were produced by immunoSEQ multiplex PCR, yet TCRdb's version contains in-frame clones alone and is incomplete. V and J calls plus clone size are reproduced from that table; the DNA served to infer D and trimming. The repertoire has 110,000 or so clones, 70% to 85% of them found once; the top ten carry less than 2%. The CDR3 length is 15 residues. The V gene end was trimmed by 2 bases and the J gene end by 1 base; junction bases not matched to a gene: 5. The germline gives CDR1 SGHRS, CDR2 YFSETQ.

The gene calls are TRBV5-1 and TRBJ1-1; 7 bases are shared with TRBD1. The sequence came from a woman in her thirties or forties with acute or convalescent COVID-19. Material: peripheral blood. CDR3 DNA: TGCGCCAGCAGCTTCATGGGGACAGCGAACACTGAAGCTTTCTTT. Translating it yields CASSFMGTANTEAFF.